This T cell receptor beta chain was sequenced for a study of siplizumab effects on memory and regulatory T cells. Assay used: immunoSEQ multiplex PCR; TCRdb lists only in-frame clones, some missing. The data hold some 100,000 clones, with roughly 94% observed a single time. General study findings and limits: Just a small share of alloreactive clones was traced back to unstimulated subsets. Alloreactive CD4+ clones that could be mapped were on average 68.8% Treg-derived with siplizumab, against 25% to 30% in controls. Neither a naive nor a memory phenotype was assignable to roughly 80-96% of proliferating CD4+ or CD8+ clones.

A word on this clone: Its target is not known. An end of the junction differs from the germline gene, which may be a read error.

This clonotype was sampled from a human donor in good health. Sequences were obtained from non-Treg CD4+ T cells sorted from blood.

Here the CDR3 DNA reads TGTGCCGGCGGGCGGCACCGGGGAGCTGTTTTT. Residues: CAGGRHRGAVF. The V and J genes are TRBV28 and TRBJ2-2; weak D call: TRBD2 (5 bases). The CDR3 extends over 11 amino acids. Germline CDR1 is MDHEN and CDR2 is SYDVKM.